The rows below give T cell receptor beta chains drawn from one sample of a study of CD8+CD57+ T cells in acquired aplastic anemia. TCRdb re-called the reads through MiXCR, storing one row per CDR3 protein. The data show 170,000 or so distinct CDR3 sequences, 55% to 65% seen once. Sequencing input: sorted CD4+, CD8+, or CD8+CD57+ T cells (not recorded which) from PBMCs. Receptor source: a human donor with aplastic anemia. The CDR3 runs from the conserved cysteine through the conserved F or W. The D gene is left open where the match is weak. Clone sizes are given selectively: once, few, many, or a class where the clone is expanded.

>TRBD2|TRBJ2-1|TRBV25-1|-
CASKGLGVNEQFF
TGTGCCAGCAAGGGACTAGGAGTCAATGAGCAGTTCTTC
>TRBD1|TRBJ1-2|TRBV2|few
CASSPDRAHYGYTF
TGTGCCAGCAGTCCAGACAGGGCGCACTATGGCTACACCTTC
>-|TRBJ1-2|TRBV4-2|-
CASSLAFSYGYTF
TGTGCCAGCAGCTTGGCCTTCAGCTATGGCTACACCTTC
>-|TRBJ2-5|TRBV19|many
CASSSRMGETQYF
TGTGCCAGTAGTTCGCGCATGGGGGAGACCCAGTACTTC
>-|TRBJ2-7|TRBV5-6|many
CASSLHTAYEQYF
TGTGCCAGCAGCTTACACACTGCCTACGAGCAGTACTTC
>TRBD1|TRBJ2-5|TRBV7-3|-
CASSQGQGSLETQYF
TGTGCCAGCAGCCAGGGACAGGGCAGCCTGGAGACCCAGTACTTC
>-|TRBJ1-2|TRBV19|-
CASSRTLGGLYGYTF
TGTGCCAGTAGTAGGACGCTAGGAGGGCTCTATGGCTACACCTTC
>-|TRBJ2-7|TRBV5-8|-
CASSLRGFSYEQYF
TGTGCCAGCAGCCTACGGGGGTTCTCCTACGAGCAGTACTTC
>-|TRBJ2-5|TRBV4-1|many
CASSVGYEKETQYF
TGCGCCAGCAGCGTAGGGTACGAAAAAGAGACCCAGTACTTC
>TRBD1|TRBJ1-6|TRBV20-1|many
CSARSSDRAGSPLHF
TGCAGTGCTAGATCCTCGGACAGGGCAGGTTCACCCCTCCACTTT
>TRBD2|TRBJ2-1|TRBV10-3|-
CAISAPSGTYNEQFF
TGTGCCATCAGTGCCCCTAGCGGAACCTACAATGAGCAGTTCTTC
>TRBD2|TRBJ2-7|TRBV27|many
CASSPGLAYEQYF
TGTGCCAGCAGTCCAGGACTAGCCTACGAGCAGTACTTC
>TRBD1|TRBJ1-2|TRBV4-1|few
CASSQGQGAEGYTF
TGCGCCAGCAGCCAGGGACAGGGGGCGGAAGGCTACACCTTC
>-|TRBJ1-5|TRBV10-2|-
CASSEQSLNQPQHF
TGCGCCAGCAGTGAACAGAGTCTCAATCAGCCCCAGCATTTT
>-|TRBJ1-3|TRBV5-1|-
CASSSDSEGNTIYF
TGCGCCAGCAGCTCCGACAGCGAGGGAAACACCATATATTTT
>TRBD2|TRBJ2-5|TRBV7-3|few
CASSPSGGAANPTQYF
TGTGCCAGCAGCCCTAGCGGGGGGGCAGCTAACCCGACCCAGTACTTC
>-|TRBJ1-2|TRBV5-6|many
CASSPNTRVYYGYTF
TGTGCCAGCAGCCCGAATACGAGGGTCTACTATGGCTACACCTTC
>-|TRBJ1-6|TRBV15|-
CATSRGVAGVSPLHF
TGTGCCACCAGCAGAGGAGTTGCAGGGGTTTCACCCCTCCACTTT
>-|TRBJ1-1|TRBV14|many
CASSQGDGYTEAFF
TGTGCCAGCAGCCAAGGAGACGGCTACACTGAAGCTTTCTTT
>TRBD1|TRBJ1-3|TRBV7-8|-
CASSLLPQGAINTIYF
TGTGCCAGCAGCTTACTACCCCAGGGGGCAATAAACACCATATATTTT